This T cell receptor beta chain originates from a study of shared clonotypes between healthy human individuals. This clone came up once. CDR1 MNHEY and CDR2 SMNVEV come from the germline V gene (reference sequence). This CDR3 contains 16 residues. With V trimmed by 2 bases and J by 0 bases, 3 bases remained unmatched. Sequenced by immunoSEQ multiplex PCR; TCRdb stores in-frame clones only, minus some. The data show about 2.1 million clones, about 93% seen once. CD8 cells classed as naive were CD45RO-negative and positively selected for CCR7, excluding terminally differentiated effector memory CD45RA+ cells.

Source material: naive CD8+ T cells from PBMCs. The chain employs TRBV27 and TRBJ2-1, with TRBD2 identical over 8 bases. This clonotype was obtained from a man aged 18-30 years in good health. Some clones in this sample may be carry-over from other donors' samples. In nucleotides, the CDR3 is TGTGCCAGCAGTTTACCGGGGGGGGGCTCCTACAATGAGCAGTTCTTC. Protein: CASSLPGGGSYNEQFF.